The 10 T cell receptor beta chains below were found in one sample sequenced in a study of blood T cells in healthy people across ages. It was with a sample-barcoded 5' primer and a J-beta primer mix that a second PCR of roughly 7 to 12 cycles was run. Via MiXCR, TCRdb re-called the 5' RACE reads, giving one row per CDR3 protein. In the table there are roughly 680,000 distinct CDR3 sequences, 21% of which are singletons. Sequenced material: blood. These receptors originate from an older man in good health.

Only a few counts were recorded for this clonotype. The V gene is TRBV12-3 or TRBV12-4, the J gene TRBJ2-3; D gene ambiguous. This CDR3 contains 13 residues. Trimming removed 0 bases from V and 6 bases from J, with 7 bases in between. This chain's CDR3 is CASSLAAADTQYF. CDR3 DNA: TGTGCCAGCAGTTTAGCGGCCGCCGATACGCAGTATTTT.

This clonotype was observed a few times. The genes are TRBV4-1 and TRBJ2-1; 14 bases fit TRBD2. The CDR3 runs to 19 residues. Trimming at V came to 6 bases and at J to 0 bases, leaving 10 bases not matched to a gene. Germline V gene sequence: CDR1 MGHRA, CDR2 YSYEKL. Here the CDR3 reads CASRTRPGLAGDSYNEQFF. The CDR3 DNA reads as TGCGCCAGCAGAACGCGGCCGGGACTAGCGGGAGACTCCTACAATGAGCAGTTCTTC.

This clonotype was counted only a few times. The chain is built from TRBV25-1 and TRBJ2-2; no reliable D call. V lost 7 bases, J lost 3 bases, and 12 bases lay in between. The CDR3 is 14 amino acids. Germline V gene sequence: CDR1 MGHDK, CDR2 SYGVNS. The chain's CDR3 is CASTGSSDTGELFF. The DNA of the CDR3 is TGTGCCAGCACTGGCTCTTCGGACACCGGGGAGCTGTTTTTT.

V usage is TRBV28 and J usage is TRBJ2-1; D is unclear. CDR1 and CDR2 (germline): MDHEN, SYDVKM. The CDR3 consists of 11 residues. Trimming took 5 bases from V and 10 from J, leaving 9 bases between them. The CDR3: CASSLTLEQFF. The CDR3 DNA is TGTGCCAGCAGTCTGACACTCGAGCAGTTCTTC.

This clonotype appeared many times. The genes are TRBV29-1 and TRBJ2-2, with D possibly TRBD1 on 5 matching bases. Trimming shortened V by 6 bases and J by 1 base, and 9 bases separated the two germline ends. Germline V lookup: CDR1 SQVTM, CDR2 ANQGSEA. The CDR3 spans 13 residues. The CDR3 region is CSVPDRNTGELFF. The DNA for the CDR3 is TGCAGCGTCCCCGACAGGAACACCGGGGAGCTGTTTTTT.

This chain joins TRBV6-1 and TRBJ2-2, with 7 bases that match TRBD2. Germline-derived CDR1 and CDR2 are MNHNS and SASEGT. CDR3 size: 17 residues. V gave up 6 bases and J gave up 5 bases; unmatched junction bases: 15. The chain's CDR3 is CASRRNPLAGETGELFF. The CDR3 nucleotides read TGTGCCAGCAGAAGGAACCCTCTCGCGGGAGAAACCGGGGAGCTGTTTTTT.

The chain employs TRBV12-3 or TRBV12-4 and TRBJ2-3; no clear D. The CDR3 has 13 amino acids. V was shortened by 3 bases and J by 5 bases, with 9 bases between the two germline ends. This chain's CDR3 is CASSLSSEDTQYF. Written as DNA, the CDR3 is TGTGCCAGCAGTTTGTCCTCGGAAGATACGCAGTATTTT.

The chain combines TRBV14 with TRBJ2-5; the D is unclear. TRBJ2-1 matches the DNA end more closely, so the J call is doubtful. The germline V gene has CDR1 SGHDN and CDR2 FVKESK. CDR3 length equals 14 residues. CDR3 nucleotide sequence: TGTGCCAGCAGCCAATTTGACACGGGCGGTGAGCAGTTCTTC. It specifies CASSQFDTGGEQFF.

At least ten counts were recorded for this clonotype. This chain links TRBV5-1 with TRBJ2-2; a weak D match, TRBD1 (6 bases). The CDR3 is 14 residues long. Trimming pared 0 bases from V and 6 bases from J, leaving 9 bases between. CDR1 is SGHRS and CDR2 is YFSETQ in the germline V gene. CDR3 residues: CASSLDRAPGELFF. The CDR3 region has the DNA TGCGCCAGCAGCTTGGACAGGGCGCCCGGGGAGCTGTTTTTT.

The CDR3 nucleotides are TGTGCCAGCAGCTTGGCTAGCTATACCTACGAGCAGTACTTC. Amino acid sequence: CASSLASYTYEQYF. V usage is TRBV11-2 and J usage is TRBJ2-5; D possibly corresponds to TRBD2 (5 bases). The J call is doubtful: the DNA matches TRBJ2-7 better. This CDR3 is built from 14 residues. Germline CDR1 is SGHAT and CDR2 is FQNNGV.